The T cell receptor (beta chain) described here comes from a study of OX40 agonist ivuxolimab in advanced cancers. Notes on the study in general: Expanded clones were, on average, more numerous among CD8+ T cells than CD4+.

TCRdb's table, derived via immunoSEQ multiplex PCR, lists solely in-frame clones and lacks some. The sample comprises about 48,000 clones, 80% to 90% of which are singletons, and roughly 11% rests with the top ten. Of note for this clone: Its antigen remains unidentified.

This clonotype was obtained from an adult with an advanced solid tumor such as melanoma, head and neck, liver or kidney cancer. Material: CD4+ or CD8+ T cells sorted from blood, obtained in a trial of the OX40 agonist ivuxolimab.

In nucleotides, the CDR3 is TGCGCCAGCAGTGAGCAGGGTCGGTCCGAGCAGTACTTC. Translation: CASSEQGRSEQYF. The genes are TRBV10-1 and TRBJ2-7, with a tentative D call TRBD1 (5 bases). Trimming took off 2 bases at V and 6 bases at J, with 11 bases between the two ends. Germline V CDR1 and CDR2: WNHNN, SYGVQD (reference sequence). There are 13 residues in the CDR3.